This T cell receptor (beta chain) was sequenced in a study of beta chain features in type 1 diabetes. Only a few counts were recorded for this clone. What it binds is not known. Per germline, CDR1 MGHRA and CDR2 YSYEKL. The CDR3 spans 14 residues. V was clipped by 1 base and J by 7 bases, with 10 bases between them. Overall study results and limits: For TCRB rearrangement, an influence of HLA type remained unresolved here.

Only one heparinised blood draw was taken per donor, and its volume averaged around 100 mL. Expressed TCRB transcripts were sequenced because the isolated RNA had all been reverse transcribed beforehand. Sequencing used immunoSEQ multiplex PCR; TCRdb keeps in-frame clones, though not all of them. This table has around 300,000 clones, under 8.5% appearing once. Sequencing was carried out using central memory CD4+ T cells from blood. The TCR originated in a young woman in good health. The chain has TRBV4-1 and TRBJ1-4; D is unresolved. The chain's CDR3 is CASSQGPSGEKLFF. In DNA form, the CDR3 reads TGCGCCAGCAGCCAAGGTCCCTCGGGTGAAAAACTGTTTTTT.